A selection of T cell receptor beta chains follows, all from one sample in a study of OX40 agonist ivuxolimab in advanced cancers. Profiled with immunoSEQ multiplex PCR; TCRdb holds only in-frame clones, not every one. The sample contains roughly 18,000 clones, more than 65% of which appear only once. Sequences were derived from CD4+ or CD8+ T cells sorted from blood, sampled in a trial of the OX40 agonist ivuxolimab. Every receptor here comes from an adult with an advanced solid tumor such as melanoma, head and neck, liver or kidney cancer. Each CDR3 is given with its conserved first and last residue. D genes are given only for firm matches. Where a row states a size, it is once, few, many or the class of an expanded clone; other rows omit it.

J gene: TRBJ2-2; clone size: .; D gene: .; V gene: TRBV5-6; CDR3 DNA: TGTGCCAGCACCTCACAGGGTTACGGGGAGCTGTTTTTT; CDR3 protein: CASTSQGYGELFF
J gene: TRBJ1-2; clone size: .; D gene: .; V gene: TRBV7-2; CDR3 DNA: TGTGCCAGCAGCTCACAGAGCGGGGTTTCTAACTATGGCTACACCTTC; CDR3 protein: CASSSQSGVSNYGYTF
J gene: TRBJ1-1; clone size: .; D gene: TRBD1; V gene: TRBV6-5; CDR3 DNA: TGTGCCAGCTTTGGGGGACAGGGGAACACTGAAGCTTTCTTT; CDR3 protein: CASFGGQGNTEAFF
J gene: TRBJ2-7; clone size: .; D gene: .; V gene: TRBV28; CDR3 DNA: TGTGCCAGCAGCGTTATAGAGTACGAGCAGTACTTC; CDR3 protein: CASSVIEYEQYF
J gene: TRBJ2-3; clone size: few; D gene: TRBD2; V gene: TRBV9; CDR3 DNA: TGTGCCAGCAGCTTAGCGGGAGGGCCGGCAGATACGCAGTATTTT; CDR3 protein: CASSLAGGPADTQYF
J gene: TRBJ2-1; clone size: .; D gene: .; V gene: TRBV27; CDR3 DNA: TGTGCCAGCAGTTTATACAGGTCCCCAAGGAATGAGCAGTTCTTC; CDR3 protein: CASSLYRSPRNEQFF
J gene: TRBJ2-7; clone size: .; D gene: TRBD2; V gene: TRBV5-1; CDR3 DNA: TGCGCCAGCAGCTCCGGGACTAGTCACGACGAGCAGTACTTC; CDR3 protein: CASSSGTSHDEQYF
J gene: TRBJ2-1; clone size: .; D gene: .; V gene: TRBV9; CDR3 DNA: TGTGCCAGCAGTACCCCTCCGTTCTTC; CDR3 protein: CASSTPPFF
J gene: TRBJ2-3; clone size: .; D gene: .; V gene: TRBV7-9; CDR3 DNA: TGTGCCAGCAGCCCGTCCCCCCGGGGCTTAGTCGCAGATACGCAGTATTTT; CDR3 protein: CASSPSPRGLVADTQYF
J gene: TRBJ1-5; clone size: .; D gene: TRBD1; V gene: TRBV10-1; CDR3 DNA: TGCGCCAGCAGTGGACAGGGGAATCATCAGCCCCAGCATTTT; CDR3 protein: CASSGQGNHQPQHF
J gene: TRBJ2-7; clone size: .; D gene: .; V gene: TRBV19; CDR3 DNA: TGTGCCAGTAGTATAGCCAGCGGAAGCTCCTACGAGCAGTACTTC; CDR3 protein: CASSIASGSSYEQYF
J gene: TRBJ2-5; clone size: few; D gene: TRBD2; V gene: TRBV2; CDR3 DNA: TGTGCCAGCAGTCCTGGACTAGCGGGAGAGCGGGAGACCCAGTACTTC; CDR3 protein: CASSPGLAGERETQYF
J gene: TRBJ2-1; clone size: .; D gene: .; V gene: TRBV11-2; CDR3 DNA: TGTGCCAGCAGCTTAAGTCCGGGCTCCTACAATGAGCAGTTCTTC; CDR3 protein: CASSLSPGSYNEQFF
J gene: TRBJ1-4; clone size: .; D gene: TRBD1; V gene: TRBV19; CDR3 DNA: TGTGCCAGTAGTATCCCACAGGGGGCCGGTGAAAAACTGTTTTTT; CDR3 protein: CASSIPQGAGEKLFF
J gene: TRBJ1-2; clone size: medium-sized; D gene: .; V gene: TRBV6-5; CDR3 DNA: TGTGCCAGCAGTTCTCAATATAACTATGGCTACACCTTC; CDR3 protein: CASSSQYNYGYTF
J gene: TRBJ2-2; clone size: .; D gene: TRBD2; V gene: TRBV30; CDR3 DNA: TGTGCCTCTGGGGGGGGTACAAACACCGGGGAGCTGTTTTTT; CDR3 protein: CASGGGTNTGELFF
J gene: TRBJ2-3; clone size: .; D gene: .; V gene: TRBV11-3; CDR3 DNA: TGTGCCAGCAGCCCCGGGGAGGCGTACACAGATACGCAGTATTTT; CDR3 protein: CASSPGEAYTDTQYF
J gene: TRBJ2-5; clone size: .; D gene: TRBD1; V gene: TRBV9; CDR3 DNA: TGTGCCAGCAGCGTATCAGGGGGTATCGAAGAGACCCAGTACTTC; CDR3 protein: CASSVSGGIEETQYF
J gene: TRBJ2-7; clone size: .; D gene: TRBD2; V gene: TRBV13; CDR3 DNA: TGTGCCAGCAGCCCCGGGAGGGCCTACGAGCAGTACTTC; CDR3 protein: CASSPGRAYEQYF
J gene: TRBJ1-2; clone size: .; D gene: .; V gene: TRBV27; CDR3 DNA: TGTGCCAGCAGTTTACGGCAGGGGTTAGAAGTAACCTTC; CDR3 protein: CASSLRQGLEVTF
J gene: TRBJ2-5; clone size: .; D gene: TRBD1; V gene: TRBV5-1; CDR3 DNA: TGCGCCAGCAGCAACCGGACAGGGGTGGCAGAGACCCAGTACTTC; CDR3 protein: CASSNRTGVAETQYF
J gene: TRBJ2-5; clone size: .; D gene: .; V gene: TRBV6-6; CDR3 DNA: TGTGCCAGCAGTTACTCGGCCGGGGCACAAGAGACCCAGTACTTC; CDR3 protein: CASSYSAGAQETQYF
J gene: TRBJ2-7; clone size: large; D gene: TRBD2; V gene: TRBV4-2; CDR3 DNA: TGTGCCAGCAGCCAAGAAGTAGCGGGGGCCTACGAGCAGTACTTC; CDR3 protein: CASSQEVAGAYEQYF
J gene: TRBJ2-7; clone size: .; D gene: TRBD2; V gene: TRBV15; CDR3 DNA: TGTGCCACCAGCAGAGATTCTAGCGGGAGGCCCTCCTCCTACGAGCAGTACTTC; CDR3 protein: CATSRDSSGRPSSYEQYF
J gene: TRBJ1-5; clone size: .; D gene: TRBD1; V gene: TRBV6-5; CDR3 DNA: TGTGCCAGCCGTAGTTCAGGGGGCTATCAGCCCCAGCATTTT; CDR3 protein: CASRSSGGYQPQHF
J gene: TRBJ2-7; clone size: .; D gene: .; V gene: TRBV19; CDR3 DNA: TGTGCCAGTAGTGACGCTTACGAGCAGTACTTC; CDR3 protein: CASSDAYEQYF
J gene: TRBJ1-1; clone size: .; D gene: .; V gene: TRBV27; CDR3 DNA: TGTGCCAGCAGGGGAACAGGGGAAGCTTTCTTT; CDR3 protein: CASRGTGEAFF
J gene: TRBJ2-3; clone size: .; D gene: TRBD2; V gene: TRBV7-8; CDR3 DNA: TGTGCCAGCAGCTTAGAGCTAGCGGGAGAGGCAGATACGCAGTATTTT; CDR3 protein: CASSLELAGEADTQYF
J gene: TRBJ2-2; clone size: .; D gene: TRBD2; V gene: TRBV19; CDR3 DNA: TGTGCCAGTAGTATAGGCCTAGCGGGAGGGTGGAACACCGGGGAGCTGTTTTTT; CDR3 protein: CASSIGLAGGWNTGELFF
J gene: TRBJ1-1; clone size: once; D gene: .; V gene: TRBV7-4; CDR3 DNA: TGTGCCAGCAGTTTCTCGCCGACGGGAGCGAAAGCTTTCTTT; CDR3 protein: CASSFSPTGAKAFF
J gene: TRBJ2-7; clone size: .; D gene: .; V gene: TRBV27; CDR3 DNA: TGTGCCAGCAGTACCGGGGGTTACGAGCAGTACTTC; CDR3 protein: CASSTGGYEQYF
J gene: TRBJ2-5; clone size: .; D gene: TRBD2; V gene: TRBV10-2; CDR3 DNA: TGCGCCAGCAGTGAGTCGGGGAGCGGGAGGGCCGATTTGGAGACCCAGTACTTC; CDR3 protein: CASSESGSGRADLETQYF
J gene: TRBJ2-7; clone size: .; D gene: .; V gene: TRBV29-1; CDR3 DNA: TGCAGCGTTGAGGCCCCTGGGGTCCCGGATGGGGAGCAGTACTTC; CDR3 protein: CSVEAPGVPDGEQYF
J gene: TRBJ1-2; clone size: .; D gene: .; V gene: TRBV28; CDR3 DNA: TGTGCCAGCAGTTCCCTCGACGATGGGTATGGCTACACCTTC; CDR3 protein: CASSSLDDGYGYTF
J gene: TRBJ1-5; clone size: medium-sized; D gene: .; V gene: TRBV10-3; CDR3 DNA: TGTGCCATCAGTGAGTCGGGGGTTGGCTATAGCAATCAGCCCCAGCATTTT; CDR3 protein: CAISESGVGYSNQPQHF
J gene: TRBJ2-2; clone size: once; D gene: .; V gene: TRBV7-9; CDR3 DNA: TGTGCCAGCAGCCTAGCGGGTTGGGGACAGATCCCGAACACCGGGGAGCTGTTTTTT; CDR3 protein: CASSLAGWGQIPNTGELFF
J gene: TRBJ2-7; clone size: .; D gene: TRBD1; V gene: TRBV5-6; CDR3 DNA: TGTGCCAGCAGCTCCGGGACAGGGAACTACGAGCAGTACTTC; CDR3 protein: CASSSGTGNYEQYF
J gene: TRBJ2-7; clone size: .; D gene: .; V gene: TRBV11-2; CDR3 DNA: TGTGCCAGCAGCGGATCCGGGACAAACTCCTACGAGCAGTACTTC; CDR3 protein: CASSGSGTNSYEQYF
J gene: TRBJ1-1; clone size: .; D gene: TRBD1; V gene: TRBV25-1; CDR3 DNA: TGTGCCAGCAGTGAAGCACAGGGGGCGCGCACTGAAGCTTTCTTT; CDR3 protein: CASSEAQGARTEAFF
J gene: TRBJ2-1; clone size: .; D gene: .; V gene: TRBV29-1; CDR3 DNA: TGCAGCGTAGGGGAGTGGACCTACAATGAGCAGTTCTTC; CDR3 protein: CSVGEWTYNEQFF
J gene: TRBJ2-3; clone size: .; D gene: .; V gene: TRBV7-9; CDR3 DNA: TGTGCCAGTTTAACGGGGGTCAGCACAGATACGCAGTATTTT; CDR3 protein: CASLTGVSTDTQYF
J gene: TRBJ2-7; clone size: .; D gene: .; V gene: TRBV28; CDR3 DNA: TGTGCCAGCAGTTTTCCCGGGTTCTCCTACGAGCAGTACTTC; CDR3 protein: CASSFPGFSYEQYF
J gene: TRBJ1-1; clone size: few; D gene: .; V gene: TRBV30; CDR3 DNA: TGTGCCTGGAGCGACAGCGGCGGGAGGGGTGCTTTCTTT; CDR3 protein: CAWSDSGGRGAFF
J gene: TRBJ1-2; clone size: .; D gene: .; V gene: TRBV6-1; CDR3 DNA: TGTGCCAGCAGTGAAGCGCTCAGGGCTCCCTATGGCTACACCTTC; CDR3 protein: CASSEALRAPYGYTF
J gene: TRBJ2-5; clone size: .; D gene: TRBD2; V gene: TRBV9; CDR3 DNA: TGTGCCAGCAGCGTGCTAGCGGGAGAAGAGACCCAGTACTTC; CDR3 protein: CASSVLAGEETQYF
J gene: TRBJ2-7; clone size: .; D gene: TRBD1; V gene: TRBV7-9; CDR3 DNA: TGTGCCAGCAGTTTAACAGGGGTCGAGCAGTACTTC; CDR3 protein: CASSLTGVEQYF
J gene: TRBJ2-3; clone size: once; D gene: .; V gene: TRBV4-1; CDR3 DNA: TGCGCCAGCAGCCCGGGTCTGTGGTGGAGAAGGGGACCCACAGATACGCAGTATTTT; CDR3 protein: CASSPGLWWRRGPTDTQYF
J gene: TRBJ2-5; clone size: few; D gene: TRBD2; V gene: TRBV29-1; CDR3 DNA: TGCAGCGCGGAGATAGCGGGAGGAGGCCAAGAGACCCAGTACTTC; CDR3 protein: CSAEIAGGGQETQYF